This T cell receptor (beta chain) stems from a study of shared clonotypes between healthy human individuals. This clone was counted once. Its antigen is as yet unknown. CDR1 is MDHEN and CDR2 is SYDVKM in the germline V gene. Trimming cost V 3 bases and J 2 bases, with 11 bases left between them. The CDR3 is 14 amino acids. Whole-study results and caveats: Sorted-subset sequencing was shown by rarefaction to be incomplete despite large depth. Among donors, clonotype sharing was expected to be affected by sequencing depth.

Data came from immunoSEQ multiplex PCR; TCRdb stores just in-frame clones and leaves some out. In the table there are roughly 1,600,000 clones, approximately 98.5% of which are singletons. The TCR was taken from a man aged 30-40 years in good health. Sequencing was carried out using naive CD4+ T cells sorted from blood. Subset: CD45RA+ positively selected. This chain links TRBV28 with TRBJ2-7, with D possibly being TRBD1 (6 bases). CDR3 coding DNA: TGTGCCAGCAGTTTTGTGGGACATACCTACGAGCAGTACTTC. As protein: CASSFVGHTYEQYF.